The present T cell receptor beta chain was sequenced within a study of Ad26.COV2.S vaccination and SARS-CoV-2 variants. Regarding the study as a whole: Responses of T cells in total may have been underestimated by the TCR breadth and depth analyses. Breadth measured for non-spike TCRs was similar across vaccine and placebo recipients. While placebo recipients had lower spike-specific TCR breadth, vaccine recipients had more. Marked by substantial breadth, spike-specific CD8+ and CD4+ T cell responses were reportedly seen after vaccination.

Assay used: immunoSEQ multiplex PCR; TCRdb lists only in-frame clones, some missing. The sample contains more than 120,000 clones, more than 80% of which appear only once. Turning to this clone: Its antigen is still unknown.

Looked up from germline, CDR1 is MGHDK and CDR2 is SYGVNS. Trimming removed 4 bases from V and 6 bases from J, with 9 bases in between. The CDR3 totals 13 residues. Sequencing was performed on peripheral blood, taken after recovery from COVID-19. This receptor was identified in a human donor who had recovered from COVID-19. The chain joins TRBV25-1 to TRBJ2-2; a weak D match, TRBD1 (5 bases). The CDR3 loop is CASSARESGELFF. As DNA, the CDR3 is TGTGCCAGCAGTGCCAGGGAATCCGGGGAGCTGTTTTTT.